This T cell receptor beta chain was sequenced for a study of Graves' ophthalmopathy and Graves' hyperthyroidism. The authors amplified TCR beta CDR3 regions from RNA transcripts. RT-PCR in the first round used HTBI primers; a second-round multiplex PCR followed. From the multiplex PCR reads, TCRdb called clonotypes with MiXCR, one entry per CDR3 protein. The sample lists about 400,000 distinct CDR3 sequences, roughly 21% occurring once. Trimming at V came to 2 bases and at J to 3 bases, leaving 8 bases not matched to a gene. This CDR3 spans 16 amino acids. Germline V gives CDR1 SGHAT, CDR2 FQDESV (reference sequence). Diagnoses were established from clinical symptoms, serum thyroxine, TRAb, thyroid ultrasound and orbital computed tomography. This clonotype was observed at least ten times. Antigen: not known. Study-wide findings and caveats: The study's model predicted ophthalmopathy progression at 65% to 71% sensitivity and about 72% specificity. Blood contained most expanded thyroid clonotypes exceeding 0.001 frequency.

Sequences were obtained from peripheral blood. This chain uses TRBV11-1 with TRBJ2-7; 9 positions agree with TRBD2. This TCR was sampled from a woman aged 18-29 years with stable Graves' hyperthyroidism. The CDR3 DNA follows: TGTGCCAGCAGCTTATGGGGCGGGAGGGATCTCTACGAGCAGTACTTC. This encodes CASSLWGGRDLYEQYF.